One and the same sample provided the 29 T cell receptor beta chains below, sequenced in a study of blood T cell repertoires in COVID-19. Sequencing was performed with immunoSEQ multiplex PCR; in TCRdb, only in-frame clones are kept and a portion is missing. Of under 200,000 clones in the sample, roughly 80% were seen once. Sample: peripheral blood. The receptors derive from a woman aged 55-69 years with COVID-19, enrolled during active disease.

V and J are TRBV29-1 and TRBJ2-2; 8 nucleotides line up with TRBD1. CDR3 length equals 15 residues. V lost 7 bases and J lost 4; bases outside the gene matches: 11. Germline lookup yields CDR1 SQVTM and CDR2 ANQGSEA. For the CDR3, the DNA is TGCAGCGGAACTAAAGGACAGGGTACCACCGGGGAGCTGTTTTTT. Encoded protein: CSGTKGQGTTGELFF.

V gene TRBV7-9 combines with J gene TRBJ1-4; possibly TRBD1 for D (6 bases). The CDR3 has 14 amino acids. Germline values: CDR1 SEHNR, CDR2 FQNEAQ (reference sequence). The V end lost 5 bases, the J end lost 3 bases, and 10 bases lay between the germline ends. The chain's CDR3 is CASSEQGSNEKLFF. The CDR3 region has the DNA TGTGCCAGCAGCGAACAGGGCTCTAATGAAAAACTGTTTTTT.

Comment on this clone: Germline and junction disagree at one end, which may indicate a read error. This chain connects TRBV2 to TRBJ1-3; tentatively, D is TRBD1 (6 bases). Germline V gene lookup returns CDR1 SNHLY and CDR2 FYNNEI. The CDR3 runs to 12 residues. CDR3 residues: CASSEAYRVQRF. The CDR3 nucleotides read TGTGCCAGCAGTGAAGCCTACAGGGTTCAACGTTTT.

The J gene is TRBJ1-5, the V gene TRBV19; maybe TRBD1 (6 bases). CDR1 is LNHDA, CDR2 SQIVND, per germline (reference sequence). The CDR3 loop spans 13 amino acids. Deletions cut 6 bases from V and 4 bases from J, with 10 bases between. The CDR3 loop reads CASSWQGNQPQHF. In DNA form, the CDR3 reads TGTGCCAGTAGCTGGCAGGGGAATCAGCCCCAGCATTTT.

This chain connects TRBV20-1 to TRBJ1-2, with 7 positions matching TRBD1. CDR3 size: 11 residues. V dropped 3 bases and J dropped 5; count of bases not matched to a gene: 0. Germline values: CDR1 DFQATT, CDR2 SNEGSKA (reference sequence). CDR3 nucleotide sequence: TGCAGTGCTAGGGGACAGTATGGCTACACCTTC. It translates to CSARGQYGYTF.

About this clone itself: One end of the junction varies from germline; a read error may be responsible. The chain uses TRBV28 and TRBJ2-5; TRBD1 matches at 8 bases. Germline values: CDR1 MDHEN, CDR2 SYDVKM. This CDR3 is 15 amino acids long. CDR3 DNA sequence: TGTGCCAGCAGGCCCTGGACAGGGTTTCAAGAGGCCCAGTACTTC. It yields the protein CASRPWTGFQEAQYF.

The rearrangement joins TRBV6-5 to TRBJ2-5; possibly TRBD1 for D (6 bases). CDR3 length: 14 residues. Trimming removed 8 bases at V and 1 base at J, with 14 bases between. The germline gives CDR1 MNHEY, CDR2 SVGAGI. DNA of the CDR3: TGTGCCAGCTCCCAGGGGAGTCCCCAAGAGACCCAGTACTTC. This sequence encodes CASSQGSPQETQYF.

V is TRBV5-1 and J is TRBJ2-1; 9 bases match TRBD2. Looked up from germline, CDR1 is SGHRS and CDR2 is YFSETQ. CDR3 size: 18 residues. Unmatched junction bases numbered 7, after V lost 0 bases and J lost 0 bases. The CDR3 sequence is CASSLVALAGSSYNEQFF. The CDR3 DNA sequence: TGCGCCAGCAGCTTGGTGGCTCTAGCGGGGAGCTCCTACAATGAGCAGTTCTTC.

This clone was recorded a few times. The chain joins TRBV7-9 to TRBJ2-7, with D tentatively TRBD2 (6 bases). From germline, CDR1 is SEHNR and CDR2 FQNEAQ (reference sequence). This CDR3 region has 14 residues. The V end was cut by 2 bases, the J end by 2 bases, with 10 bases between. This CDR3 reads CASSLPSDPYEQYF. The DNA of the CDR3 is TGTGCCAGCAGCTTACCTAGCGACCCCTACGAGCAGTACTTC.

This chain connects TRBV5-1 to TRBJ2-5; maybe TRBD2 (5 bases). Germline V gene lookup returns CDR1 SGHRS and CDR2 YFSETQ. V shed 1 base and J shed 5 bases, with 15 bases lying between them. The CDR3 runs 15 residues. In DNA, the CDR3 is TGCGCCAGCAGCTTGACCGGGATACTCGAGGAGACCCAGTACTTC. It encodes CASSLTGILEETQYF.

J is TRBJ1-3 and V is TRBV7-6, with 7 bases fitting TRBD1. Germline lookup yields CDR1 SGHVS and CDR2 FNYEAQ. Losses at the gene ends were 5 bases for V and 2 bases for J; bases not matched to a gene: 9. This CDR3 has 16 amino acids. The CDR3 DNA follows: TGTGCCAGCAGCCGGGGACAGCGGGCAGCTGGAAACACCATATATTTT. It encodes CASSRGQRAAGNTIYF.

V and J are TRBV25-1 and TRBJ1-1, with TRBD1 identical over 8 bases. Germline values: CDR1 MGHDK, CDR2 SYGVNS. The CDR3 consists of 16 residues. The V segment lost 3 bases and the J segment 4 bases; nucleotides outside the gene matches: 10. The CDR3 nucleotides are TGTGCCAGCAGTGACAGGGGGCGAAAGGGAGCCACTGAAGCTTTCTTT. This gives the protein CASSDRGRKGATEAFF.

The chain couples TRBV5-3 to TRBJ2-7; 10 nucleotides align to TRBD1. TRBV5-3 is an open reading frame, and its role is uncertain. The length of the CDR3 is 16 residues. Trimming removed 4 bases from V and 5 bases from J; junction bases left unmatched: 12. The CDR3 is CARSLKARDRGHEQYF. CDR3 DNA sequence: TGTGCCAGAAGCCTAAAGGCCCGGGACAGGGGCCACGAGCAGTACTTC.

This chain connects TRBV6-4 to TRBJ2-3, with 10 bases fitting TRBD2. Germline trimming cut 3 bases from V and 5 bases from J; bases unmatched to any gene: 2. This CDR3 spans 14 amino acids. From germline, CDR1 is MRHNA and CDR2 SNTAGT. The CDR3 DNA sequence: TGTGCCAGCAGTGAGGCTAGCGGGGGAGATACGCAGTATTTT. Protein product: CASSEASGGDTQYF.

V gene TRBV6-4 combines with J gene TRBJ2-7; possible D gene TRBD1, 6 bases. The length of the CDR3 is 13 residues. Germline V lookup: CDR1 MRHNA, CDR2 SNTAGT. The ends were cut back, 6 bases at V and 2 bases at J, with 11 bases in the middle. The CDR3 region is CASRQGVTYEQYV. Here the CDR3 DNA reads TGTGCCAGCAGACAGGGTGTCACCTACGAGCAGTACGTC.

This clone was counted at least ten times. J is TRBJ2-5 and V is TRBV10-3, with 9 bases aligning to TRBD1. The CDR3 sequence is 15 residues long. CDR1 is ENHRY, CDR2 SYGVKD, per germline. V shed 6 bases, J shed 5 bases, and the junction held 10 bases outside the gene matches. CDR3 nucleotides: TGTGCCATCAGCGCGGGACAGGGTGACGGGGAGACCCAGTACTTC. Translated, it gives CAISAGQGDGETQYF.

The CDR3 loop reads CASSRGRTEAFF. Here the CDR3 DNA reads TGTGCCAGCAGCCGGGGGAGGACTGAAGCTTTCTTT. The chain has TRBV27 and TRBJ1-1; D may be TRBD1 (5 bases). Trimming stripped 6 bases from V and 5 bases from J, with 10 bases between. The germline V gene has CDR1 MNHEY and CDR2 SMNVEV (reference sequence). CDR3 length equals 12 residues.

This rearrangement joins TRBV7-2 to TRBJ2-2; 7 bases are a match to TRBD2. CDR1 is SGHTA and CDR2 is FQGNSA in the germline V gene. There are 15 residues in the CDR3. V shed 7 bases, J shed 4 bases, and the junction held 9 bases outside the gene matches. The DNA for the CDR3 is TGTGCCAGCACCCGGGAGGCGGTCAGCACCGGGGAGCTGTTTTTT. It translates to CASTREAVSTGELFF. Based on the CDR3 plus reference TRBV7-2 and TRBJ2-2, the full variable domain is GAGVSQSPSNKVTEKGKDVELRCDPISGHTALYWYRQSLGQGLEFLIYFQGNSAPDKSGLPSDRFSAERTGGSVSTLTIQRTQQEDSAVYLCASTREAVSTGELFFGEGSRLTVL.

The V call is TRBV7-9, the J call TRBJ2-7; weak D call: TRBD1 (6 bases). Germline CDR1 and CDR2: SEHNR and FQNEAQ (reference sequence). The CDR3 spans 15 residues. Deletions cut 3 bases from V and 0 bases from J, with 12 bases between. The CDR3 reads CASSFTGTSSYEQYF. The CDR3 region has the DNA TGTGCCAGCAGCTTTACCGGGACATCCTCCTACGAGCAGTACTTC.

This clone was seen at least ten times. The chain is built from TRBV10-1 and TRBJ1-1; 8 nucleotides align to TRBD1. This CDR3 is 12 amino acids long. Trimming took 6 bases from V and 11 from J; bases not matched to a gene: 8. Germline V gene data show CDR1 as WNHNN and CDR2 as SYGVQD (reference sequence). As DNA, the CDR3 is TGCGCCAGCAGACACAGGGGGGGTTGGGCTTTCTTT. Its translation: CASRHRGGWAFF.

This sequence joins TRBV19 and TRBJ2-7, with TRBD1 matching over 8 bases. J gave up 4 bases and V 4 bases, and 9 bases lay outside the gene matches. The CDR3 runs to 15 residues. CDR1 LNHDA and CDR2 SQIVND come from the germline V gene (reference sequence). The CDR3 bases are TGTGCCAGTAGTACAGCCGGGACAGGAGCGTACGAGCAGTACTTC. Translation: CASSTAGTGAYEQYF.

The chain employs TRBV6-5 and TRBJ1-3; D not certain. The CDR3 spans 13 residues. V lost 4 bases to trimming and J lost 5 bases, with 9 bases between them. Germline-derived CDR1 and CDR2 are MNHEY and SVGAGI. This CDR3 reads CASSSPPRNTIYF. The CDR3 coding sequence is TGTGCCAGCAGTTCTCCCCCCCGAAACACCATATATTTT.

The chain has TRBV2 and TRBJ1-6; 7 nucleotides agree with TRBD1. The CDR3 has 13 amino acids. Germline V gives CDR1 SNHLY, CDR2 FYNNEI. The trim removed 11 bases at V and 7 bases at J, leaving 8 bases unmatched. CDR3 amino acids: CAGQEIRNSPLHF. The DNA of the CDR3 is TGTGCCGGACAGGAAATACGGAATTCACCCCTCCACTTT.

The chain couples TRBV3-1 (or the pseudogene TRBV3-2) to TRBJ1-4; D call uncertain. The CDR3 sequence is 14 residues long. Trimming left V 2 bases short and J 4 bases short, with 8 bases between. The germline gives CDR1 LGHDT, CDR2 YNNKEL (reference sequence). CDR3 DNA: TGTGCCAGCAGCCAATACCCTAGTAATGAAAAACTGTTTTTT. This codes for CASSQYPSNEKLFF.

The rearrangement links TRBV19 to TRBJ2-5; TRBD1 matches at 7 bases. Germline V gene sequence: CDR1 LNHDA, CDR2 SQIVND (reference sequence). This CDR3 contains 13 residues. The J segment lost 4 bases and the V segment lost 5 bases, leaving 4 bases of the junction unmatched. CDR3 sequence (DNA): TGTGCCAGTAGTCTCAACAGGGGAGAGACCCAGTACTTC. Translation: CASSLNRGETQYF. Complete variable domain (other parts from reference TRBV19 and TRBJ2-5): DGGITQSPKYLFRKEGQNVTLSCEQNLNHDAMYWYRQDPGQGLRLIYYSQIVNDFQKGDIAEGYSVSREKKESFPLTVTSAQKNPTAFYLCASSLNRGETQYFGPGTRLLVL.

The chain links TRBV12-2 to TRBJ1-5; the D call TRBD1 from the table was never checked on the DNA. TRBV12-2 is recorded as a pseudogene. This CDR3 is 20 amino acids long. The chain's CDR3 is CASRLGAGDRGQNSNQPQHF. The CDR3 nucleotides are TGTGCAAGTCGCTTAGGTGCGGGTGACAGGGGACAAAATAGCAATCAGCCCCAGCATTTT.

The sample holds a few counts of this clone. The rearrangement joins TRBV6-5 to TRBJ1-1, with 9 bases lining up with TRBD1. Germline V gene data show CDR1 as MNHEY and CDR2 as SVGAGI. The CDR3 has 13 residues. The J segment lost 1 base and the V segment lost 6 bases, leaving 0 bases of the junction unmatched. The CDR3 region is CASRDRGNTEAFF. The CDR3 region has the DNA TGTGCCAGCAGGGACAGGGGGAACACTGAAGCTTTCTTT.

The gene calls are TRBV30 and TRBJ2-7, with 12 nucleotides matching TRBD2. The CDR3 contains 17 residues. Germline V gene sequence: CDR1 GTSNPN, CDR2 SVGIG (reference sequence). V lost 3 bases to trimming and J lost 1 base; unmatched junction nucleotides: 10. CDR3 sequence: CAWRPIGLAGHSYEQYF. The CDR3 nucleotides are TGTGCCTGGAGGCCAATCGGACTAGCGGGACATTCCTACGAGCAGTACTTC.

J is TRBJ1-1 and V is TRBV3-1 (or the pseudogene TRBV3-2), with D perhaps matching TRBD1 (5 bases). The CDR3 loop spans 15 amino acids. The V and J ends lost 0 bases and 3 bases respectively, with 11 bases between them. Germline loops: CDR1 LGHDT, CDR2 YNNKEL (reference sequence). CDR3 sequence (DNA): TGTGCCAGCAGCCAAGACGGGGGTGGGGACACTGAAGCTTTCTTT. Protein: CASSQDGGGDTEAFF.